What follows describes a single T cell receptor (beta chain). Data came from immunoSEQ multiplex PCR; TCRdb stores just in-frame clones and leaves some out. The table lists about 300,000 clones, approximately 83% of them singletons. The data originate from a study of blood T cell repertoires in COVID-19. Whole-study context: COVID-19 samples from acute and convalescent phases originated in the United States, Italy and Spain. In each case, the material was cDNA or gDNA derived from T cells, B-cell-depleted T cells, or PBMCs.

Clinical history as reported by participants underpinned cohort assignment. The CDR3 is 14 residues long. With 5 bases removed from V and 5 bases from J, the gap between germline ends came to 15 bases. Germline CDR1 reads MNHEY; CDR2 reads SVGAGI. Sequencing was performed on PBMCs or T cells enriched from blood (not recorded which). The TCR comes from a man between 25 and 39 years old who had recovered from COVID-19. V and J are TRBV6-5 and TRBJ1-2; TRBD1 is a possible D gene (5 bases). The CDR3 region has the DNA TGTGCCAGCAGTAGGGACGGAGGAGGGTATGGCTACACCTTC. This codes for CASSRDGGGYGYTF.